This TCR beta chain was sequenced during a study of T cells in women clearing cervical HPV infection. Only in-frame clones appear in the TCRdb table, and some are missing; sequencing was by immunoSEQ multiplex PCR. The specimen's table records tens of thousands of clones. As to this clone: The missing CDR3 end, 3 residues past where the read stops, is filled in from the germline J gene.

Per the germline V gene, CDR1 is DFQATT and CDR2 is SNEGSKA (reference sequence). This CDR3 region has 16 residues. Specimen: blood buffy coat. The TCR sequence derives from a woman aged 18 to 75 with a cervical HPV16 infection that either progressed to CIN3+ or cleared (not recorded which). The chain employs TRBV20-1 and TRBJ1-2; 7 bases align to TRBD1. The CDR3 here is CSASSIGQAGKGGYTF. The sequenced CDR3 bases are TGCAGTGCTAGTAGTATCGGACAGGCGGGGAAGGGGGGC.